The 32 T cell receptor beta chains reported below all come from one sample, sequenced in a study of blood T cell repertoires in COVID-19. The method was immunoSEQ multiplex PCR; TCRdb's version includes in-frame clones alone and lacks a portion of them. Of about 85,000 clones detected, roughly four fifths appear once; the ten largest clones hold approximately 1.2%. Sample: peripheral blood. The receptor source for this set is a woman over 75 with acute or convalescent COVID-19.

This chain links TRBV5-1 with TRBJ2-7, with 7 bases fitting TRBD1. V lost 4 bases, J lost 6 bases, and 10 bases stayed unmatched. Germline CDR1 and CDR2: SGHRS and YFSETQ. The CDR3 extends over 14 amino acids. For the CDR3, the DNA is TGCGCCAGCAGCCCCGGGACAGCAGGCATCGAGCAGTACTTC. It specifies CASSPGTAGIEQYF.

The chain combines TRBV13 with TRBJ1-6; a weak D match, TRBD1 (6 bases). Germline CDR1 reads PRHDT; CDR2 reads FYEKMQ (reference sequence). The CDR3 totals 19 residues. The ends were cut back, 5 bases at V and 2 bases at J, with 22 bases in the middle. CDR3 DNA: TGTGCCAGCAGCACTCAGACACAGGGTAACTTAGCCTATAATTCACCCCTCCACTTT. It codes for CASSTQTQGNLAYNSPLHF. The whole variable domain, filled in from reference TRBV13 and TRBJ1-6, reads AAGVIQSPRHLIKEKRETATLKCYPIPRHDTVYWYQQGPGQDPQFLISFYEKMQSDKGSIPDRFSAQQFSDYHSELNMSSLELGDSALYFCASSTQTQGNLAYNSPLHFGNGTRLTVT.

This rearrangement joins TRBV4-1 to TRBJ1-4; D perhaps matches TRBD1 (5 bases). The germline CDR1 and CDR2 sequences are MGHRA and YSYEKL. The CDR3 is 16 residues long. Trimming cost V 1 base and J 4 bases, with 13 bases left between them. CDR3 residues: CASSQAPGQINEKLFF. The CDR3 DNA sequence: TGCGCCAGCAGCCAAGCTCCCGGACAAATTAATGAAAAACTGTTTTTT.

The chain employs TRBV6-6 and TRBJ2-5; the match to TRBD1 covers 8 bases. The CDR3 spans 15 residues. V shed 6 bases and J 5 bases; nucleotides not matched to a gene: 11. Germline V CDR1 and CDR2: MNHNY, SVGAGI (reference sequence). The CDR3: CASRTWTGRVETQYF. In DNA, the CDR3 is TGTGCCAGCAGGACATGGACAGGGCGGGTTGAGACCCAGTACTTC.

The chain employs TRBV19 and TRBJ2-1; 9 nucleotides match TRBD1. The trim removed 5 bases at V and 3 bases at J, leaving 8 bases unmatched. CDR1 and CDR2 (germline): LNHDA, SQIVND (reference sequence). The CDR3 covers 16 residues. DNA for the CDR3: TGTGCCAGTAGTGTTGACAGGGGGGTTAGCTACAATGAGCAGTTCTTC. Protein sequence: CASSVDRGVSYNEQFF. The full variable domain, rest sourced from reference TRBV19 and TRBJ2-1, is DGGITQSPKYLFRKEGQNVTLSCEQNLNHDAMYWYRQDPGQGLRLIYYSQIVNDFQKGDIAEGYSVSREKKESFPLTVTSAQKNPTAFYLCASSVDRGVSYNEQFFGPGTRLTVL.

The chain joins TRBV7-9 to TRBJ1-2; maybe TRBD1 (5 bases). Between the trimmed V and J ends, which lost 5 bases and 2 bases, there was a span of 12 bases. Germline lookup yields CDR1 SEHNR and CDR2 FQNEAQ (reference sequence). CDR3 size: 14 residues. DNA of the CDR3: TGTGCCAGCAGCCCGCCGGGGGGAAACTATGGCTACACCTTC. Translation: CASSPPGGNYGYTF. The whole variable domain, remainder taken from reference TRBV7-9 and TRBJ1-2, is DTGVSQNPRHKITKRGQNVTFRCDPISEHNRLYWYRQTLGQGPEFLTYFQNEAQLEKSRLLSDRFSAERPKGSFSTLEIQRTEQGDSAMYLCASSPPGGNYGYTFGSGTRLTVV.

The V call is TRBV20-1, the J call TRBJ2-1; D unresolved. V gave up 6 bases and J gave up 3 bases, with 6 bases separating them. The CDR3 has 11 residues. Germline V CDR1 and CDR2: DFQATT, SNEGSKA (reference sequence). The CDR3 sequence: CSASRYNEQFF. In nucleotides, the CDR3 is TGCAGTGCGTCCCGCTACAATGAGCAGTTCTTC.

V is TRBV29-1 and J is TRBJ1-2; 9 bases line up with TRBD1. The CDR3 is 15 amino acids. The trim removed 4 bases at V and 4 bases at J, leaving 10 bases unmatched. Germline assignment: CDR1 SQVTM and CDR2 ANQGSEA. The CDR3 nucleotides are TGCAGCGTTGGGGTGGGACAGGGCCTTACCTATGGCTACACCTTC. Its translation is CSVGVGQGLTYGYTF. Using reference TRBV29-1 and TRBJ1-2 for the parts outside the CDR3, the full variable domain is SAVISQKPSRDICQRGTSLTIQCQVDSQVTMMFWYRQQPGQSLTLIATANQGSEATYESGFVIDKFPISRPNLTFSTLTVSNMSPEDSSIYLCSVGVGQGLTYGYTFGSGTRLTVV.

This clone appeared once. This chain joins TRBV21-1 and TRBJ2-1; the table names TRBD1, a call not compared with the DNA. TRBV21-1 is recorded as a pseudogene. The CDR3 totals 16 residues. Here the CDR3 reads CASSKGTGPTDNEQFF. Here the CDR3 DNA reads TGTGCCAGCAGCAAAGGAACAGGGCCTACGGACAATGAGCAGTTCTTC.

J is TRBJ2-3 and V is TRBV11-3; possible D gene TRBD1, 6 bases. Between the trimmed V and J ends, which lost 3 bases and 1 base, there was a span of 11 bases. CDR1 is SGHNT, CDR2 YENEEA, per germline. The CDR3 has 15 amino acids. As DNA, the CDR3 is TGTGCCAGCAGCTTGACAGGCCGAGGCACAGATACGCAGTATTTT. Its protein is CASSLTGRGTDTQYF.

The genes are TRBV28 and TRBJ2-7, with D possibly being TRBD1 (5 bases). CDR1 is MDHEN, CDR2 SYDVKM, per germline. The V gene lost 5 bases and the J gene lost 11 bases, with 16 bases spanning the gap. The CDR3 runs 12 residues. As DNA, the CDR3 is TGTGCCAGCAGTCTATTCCCAGGGAAAGAGTACTTC. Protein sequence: CASSLFPGKEYF.

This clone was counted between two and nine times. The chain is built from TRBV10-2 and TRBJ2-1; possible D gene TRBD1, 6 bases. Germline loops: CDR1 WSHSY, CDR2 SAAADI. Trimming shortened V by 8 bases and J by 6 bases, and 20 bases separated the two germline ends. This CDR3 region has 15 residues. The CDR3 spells CASQFDRLRGNEQFF. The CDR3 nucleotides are TGCGCCAGCCAATTTGACAGGTTAAGGGGCAATGAGCAGTTCTTC.

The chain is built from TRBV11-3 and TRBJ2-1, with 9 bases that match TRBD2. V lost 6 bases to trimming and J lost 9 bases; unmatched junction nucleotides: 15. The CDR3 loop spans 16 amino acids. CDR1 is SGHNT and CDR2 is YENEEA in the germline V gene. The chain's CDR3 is CASSLSGFSGSGEQFF. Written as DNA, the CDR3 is TGTGCCAGCAGTTTATCGGGTTTTAGCGGGAGTGGTGAGCAGTTCTTC.

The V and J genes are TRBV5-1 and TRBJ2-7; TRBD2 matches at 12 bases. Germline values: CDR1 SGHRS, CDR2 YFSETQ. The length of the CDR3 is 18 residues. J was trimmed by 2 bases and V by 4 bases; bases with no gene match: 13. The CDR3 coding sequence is TGCGCCAGCAGCCCCCGACTAGCGGGAGAGGAACCCCCCTACGAGCAGTACTTC. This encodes CASSPRLAGEEPPYEQYF.

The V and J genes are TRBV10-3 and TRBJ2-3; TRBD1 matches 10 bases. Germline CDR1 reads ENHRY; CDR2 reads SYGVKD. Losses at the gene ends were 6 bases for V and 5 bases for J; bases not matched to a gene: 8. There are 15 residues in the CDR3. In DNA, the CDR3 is TGTGCCATCAGGCCCTGGACAGGGGGAGGAGATACGCAGTATTTT. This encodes CAIRPWTGGGDTQYF.

The CDR3 DNA reads TGTGCCAGCAGCCAGACTAGCGCCTACAATGAGCAGTTCTTC. Translated: CASSQTSAYNEQFF. The chain couples TRBV11-2 to TRBJ2-1, with TRBD2 matching 8 bases. The CDR3 is made up of 14 amino acids. Looked up from germline, CDR1 is SGHAT and CDR2 is FQNNGV. V was pared by 5 bases and J by 2 bases, with 2 bases of the junction left unmatched.

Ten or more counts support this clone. CDR3 nucleotide sequence: TGTGCCAGCACCCCAGGGGTGGCAAACACTGAAGCTTTCTTT. The encoded protein is CASTPGVANTEAFF. This rearrangement joins TRBV6-5 to TRBJ1-1, with D possibly being TRBD1 (6 bases). Germline CDR1 is MNHEY and CDR2 is SVGAGI. This CDR3 is built from 14 residues. V was cut by 7 bases and J by 2 bases, with 14 bases left in between.

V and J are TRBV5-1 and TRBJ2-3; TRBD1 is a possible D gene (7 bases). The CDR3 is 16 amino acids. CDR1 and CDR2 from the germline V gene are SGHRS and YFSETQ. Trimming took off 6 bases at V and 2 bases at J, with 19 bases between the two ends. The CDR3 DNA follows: TGCGCCAGCAAGGGGGCAGGGGGGAAGTCCACAGATACGCAGTATTTT. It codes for CASKGAGGKSTDTQYF.

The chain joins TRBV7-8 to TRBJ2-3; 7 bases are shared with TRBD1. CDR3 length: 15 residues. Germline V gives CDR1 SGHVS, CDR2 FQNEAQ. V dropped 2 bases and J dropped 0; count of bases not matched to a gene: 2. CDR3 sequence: CASSLMGQSTDTQYF. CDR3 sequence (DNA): TGTGCCAGCAGCTTAATGGGACAGAGCACAGATACGCAGTATTTT.

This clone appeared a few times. CDR3 sequence reads: CASSQRSVNTEAFF. The CDR3 nucleotides read TGTGCCAGCAGCCAGAGGTCAGTGAACACTGAAGCTTTCTTT. This chain joins TRBV3-1 (or the pseudogene TRBV3-2) and TRBJ1-1; D call uncertain. CDR1 and CDR2 from the germline V gene are LGHDT and YNNKEL (reference sequence). This CDR3 comprises 14 residues. Deletions cut 3 bases from V and 0 bases from J, with 8 bases between.

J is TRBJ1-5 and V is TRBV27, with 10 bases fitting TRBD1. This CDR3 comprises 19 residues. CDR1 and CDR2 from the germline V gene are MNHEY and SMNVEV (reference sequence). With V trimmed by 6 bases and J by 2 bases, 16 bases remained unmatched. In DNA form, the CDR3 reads TGTGCCAGCAGGAAGGGATTGACAGGGGGCTCTAGGGGCAATCAGCCCCAGCATTTT. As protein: CASRKGLTGGSRGNQPQHF.

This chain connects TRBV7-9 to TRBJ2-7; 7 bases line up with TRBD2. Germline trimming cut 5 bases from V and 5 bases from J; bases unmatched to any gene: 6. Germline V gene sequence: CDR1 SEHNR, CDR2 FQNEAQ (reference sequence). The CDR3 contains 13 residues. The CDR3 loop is CASSPKGLDEQYF. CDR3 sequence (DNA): TGTGCCAGCAGCCCAAAAGGACTAGACGAGCAGTACTTC.

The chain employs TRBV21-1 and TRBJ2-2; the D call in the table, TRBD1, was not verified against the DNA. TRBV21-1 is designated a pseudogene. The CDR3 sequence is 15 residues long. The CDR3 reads CASSCRTGGAGELFF. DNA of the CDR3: TGTGCCAGCAGCTGCCGGACAGGGGGTGCCGGGGAGCTGTTTTTT.

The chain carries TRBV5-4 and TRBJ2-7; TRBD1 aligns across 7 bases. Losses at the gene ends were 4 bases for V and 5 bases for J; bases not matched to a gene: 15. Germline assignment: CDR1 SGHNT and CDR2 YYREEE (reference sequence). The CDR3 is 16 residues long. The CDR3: CASSSVRDSSGDEQYF. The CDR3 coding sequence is TGTGCCAGCAGCAGCGTCCGGGACAGCTCCGGGGACGAGCAGTACTTC.

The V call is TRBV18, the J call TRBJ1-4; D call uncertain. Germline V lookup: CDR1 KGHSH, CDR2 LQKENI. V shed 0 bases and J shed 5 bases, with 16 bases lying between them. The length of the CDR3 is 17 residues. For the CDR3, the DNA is TGTGCCAGCTCACCACCGTCAGGAGGCCCGGGGAATGAAAAACTGTTTTTT. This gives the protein CASSPPSGGPGNEKLFF.

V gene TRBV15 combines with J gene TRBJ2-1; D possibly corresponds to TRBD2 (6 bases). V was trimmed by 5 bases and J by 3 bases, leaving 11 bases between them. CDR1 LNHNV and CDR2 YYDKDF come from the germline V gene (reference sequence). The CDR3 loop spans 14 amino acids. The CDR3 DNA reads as TGTGCCACCAGCGGAGGGACTTACTACAATGAGCAGTTCTTC. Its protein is CATSGGTYYNEQFF.

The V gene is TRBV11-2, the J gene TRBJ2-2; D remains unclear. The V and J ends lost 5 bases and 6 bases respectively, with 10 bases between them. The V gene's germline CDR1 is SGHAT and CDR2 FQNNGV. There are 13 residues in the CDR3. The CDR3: CASSPGEAGELFF. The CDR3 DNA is TGTGCCAGCAGCCCCGGAGAGGCCGGGGAGCTGTTTTTT.

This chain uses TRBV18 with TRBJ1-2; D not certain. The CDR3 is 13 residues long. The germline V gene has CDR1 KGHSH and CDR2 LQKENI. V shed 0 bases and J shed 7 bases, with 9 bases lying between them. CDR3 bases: TGTGCCAGCTCACCACCATCCTCTGTTGGCTACACCTTC. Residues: CASSPPSSVGYTF.

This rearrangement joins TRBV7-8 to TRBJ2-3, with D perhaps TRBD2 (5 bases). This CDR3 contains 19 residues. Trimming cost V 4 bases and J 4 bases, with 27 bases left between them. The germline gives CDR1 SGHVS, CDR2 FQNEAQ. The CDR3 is CASSSYSGSPLSAADTQYF. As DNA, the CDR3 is TGTGCCAGCAGCTCCTATTCGGGATCTCCCTTATCAGCGGCAGATACGCAGTATTTT.

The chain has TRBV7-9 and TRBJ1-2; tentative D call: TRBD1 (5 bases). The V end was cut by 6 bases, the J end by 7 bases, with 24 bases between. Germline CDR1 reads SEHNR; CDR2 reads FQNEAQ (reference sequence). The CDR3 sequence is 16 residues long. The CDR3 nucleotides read TGTGCCAGCAGTTCCCAGGCTCTTCTGGGGGGAAGTGGCTACACCTTC. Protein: CASSSQALLGGSGYTF.

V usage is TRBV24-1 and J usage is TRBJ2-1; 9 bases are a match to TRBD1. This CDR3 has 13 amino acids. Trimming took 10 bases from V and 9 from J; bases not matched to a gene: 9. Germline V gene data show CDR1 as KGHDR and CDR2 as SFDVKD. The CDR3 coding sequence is TGTGCCACAGGGACAGGGCAGAACAGTGAGCAGTTCTTC. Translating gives CATGTGQNSEQFF.

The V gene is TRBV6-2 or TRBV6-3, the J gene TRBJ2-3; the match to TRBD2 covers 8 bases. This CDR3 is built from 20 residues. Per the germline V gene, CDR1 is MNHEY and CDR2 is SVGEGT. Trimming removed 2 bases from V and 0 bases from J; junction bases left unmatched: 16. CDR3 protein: CASSYPTLAGSDLSTDTQYF. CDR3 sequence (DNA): TGTGCCAGCAGTTACCCGACGCTAGCGGGTAGCGACCTTAGCACAGATACGCAGTATTTT.